Sequencing of this T cell receptor beta chain was carried out in a study of OX40 agonist ivuxolimab in advanced cancers. Data came from immunoSEQ multiplex PCR; TCRdb stores just in-frame clones and leaves some out. The sample gives 95,000 to 120,000 clones, 91% of which show up once; around 0.64% is in the top ten. Germline loops: CDR1 KGHSH, CDR2 LQKENI. The V and J ends lost 3 bases and 1 base respectively, with 9 bases between them. The CDR3 is made up of 14 amino acids. The chain is built from TRBV18 and TRBJ1-1; D gene unclear. Sequenced here: CD4+ or CD8+ T cells sorted from blood, sampled in a trial of the OX40 agonist ivuxolimab. The receptor was isolated from an adult with an advanced solid tumor such as melanoma, head and neck, liver or kidney cancer. Written as DNA, the CDR3 is TGTGCCAGCTCACCTCAGACGGAGAACACTGAAGCTTTCTTT. Its protein is CASSPQTENTEAFF.